This passage covers 26 T cell receptor beta chains from one sample sequenced in a study of blood T cells in healthy people across ages. Through a sample-barcoded 5' primer and a J-beta primer mix, a second PCR was run for about 6 to 11 cycles. TCRdb redid the calling of the 5' RACE reads with MiXCR, one entry per CDR3 protein. Seen here are more than 900,000 distinct CDR3 sequences, just under 30% observed once, and the top ten hold about a tenth. Another study also made use of these data, one on T cells of mothers and their children.

Source material: blood. The receptors were gathered from a woman in her thirties or forties in good health.

This clonotype has more than one count but fewer than ten. The rearrangement uses TRBV6-5 and TRBJ2-7; D is perhaps TRBD2 (6 bases). Germline CDR1 reads MNHEY; CDR2 reads SVGAGI. Deletions cut 7 bases from V and 4 bases from J, with 23 bases between. This CDR3 has 16 residues. The CDR3 region has the DNA TGTGCCAGCAAGCCGGGCGGCCCGGGGGTATGGTACGAGCAGTACTTC. This codes for CASKPGGPGVWYEQYF.

Turning to this clonotype: Possible read error: a much larger clone is one base away. V and J are TRBV5-1 and TRBJ2-1; possible D gene TRBD1, 6 bases. The CDR3 has 12 amino acids. The ends were cut back, 4 bases at V and 9 bases at J, with 11 bases in the middle. Germline loops: CDR1 SGHRS, CDR2 YFSETQ. CDR3: CASSRAGVEQFF. The DNA for the CDR3 is TGCGCCAGCAGCAGAGCAGGGGTTGAGCAGTTCTTC.

The sample holds many counts of this clonotype. The chain couples TRBV6-5 to TRBJ2-7, with D uncertain. V was clipped by 5 bases and J by 2 bases, with 13 bases between them. Germline lookup yields CDR1 MNHEY and CDR2 SVGAGI. CDR3 length: 14 amino acids. The CDR3 is CASSAGRKTYEQYF. The CDR3 nucleotides are TGTGCCAGCAGTGCAGGACGTAAAACCTACGAGCAGTACTTC.

The chain recombines TRBV29-1 with TRBJ1-2; D possibly corresponds to TRBD1 (5 bases). The CDR3 runs 14 residues. V was pared by 2 bases and J by 4 bases, with 14 bases between. Germline lookup yields CDR1 SQVTM and CDR2 ANQGSEA. CDR3 nucleotides: TGCAGCGTTGAATCGTCGGGGGTTGTCTATGGCTACACCTTC. It codes for CSVESSGVVYGYTF.

The rearrangement links TRBV20-1 to TRBJ2-7; perhaps D is TRBD1 or TRBD2 (5 bases each). Trimming took 5 bases from V and 0 from J, leaving 17 bases between them. Per germline, CDR1 DFQATT and CDR2 SNEGSKA (reference sequence). The CDR3 consists of 15 residues. The CDR3 bases are TGCAGTGCTCCTTCGATGGGGGAAAGCTCCTACGAGCAGTACTTC. Translating gives CSAPSMGESSYEQYF.

This clonotype was seen only once. J is TRBJ2-6 and V is TRBV18; D uncertain. The CDR3 consists of 15 residues. The germline gives CDR1 KGHSH, CDR2 LQKENI. V shed 3 bases and J shed 2 bases, with 8 bases lying between them. CDR3 residues: CASSPSFAGANVLTF. In nucleotides, the CDR3 is TGTGCCAGCTCACCGAGCTTTGCTGGGGCCAACGTCCTGACTTTC.

This clonotype has a handful of counts. This chain uses TRBV11-2 with TRBJ2-5; D remains unclear. Between the trimmed V and J ends, which lost 6 bases and 1 base, there was a span of 6 bases. Germline V gene sequence: CDR1 SGHAT, CDR2 FQNNGV. The length of the CDR3 is 12 residues. The CDR3 DNA sequence: TGTGCCAGCAGGTTGGCCCAAGAGACCCAGTACTTC. Protein sequence: CASRLAQETQYF.

This clonotype was counted ten times or more. The chain couples TRBV5-1 to TRBJ2-3; D remains unclear. V was shortened by 1 base and J by 1 base, with 7 bases between the two germline ends. The germline gives CDR1 SGHRS, CDR2 YFSETQ. The CDR3 is 14 residues long. This CDR3 reads CASSLLTGTDTQYF. CDR3 nucleotides: TGCGCCAGCAGCTTGTTAACGGGCACAGATACGCAGTATTTT.

The gene calls are TRBV5-1 and TRBJ2-5, with D unclear. Germline loops: CDR1 SGHRS, CDR2 YFSETQ. The CDR3 sequence is 13 residues long. The V and J ends lost 7 bases and 2 bases respectively, with 12 bases between them. The CDR3 here is CASVRSPQETQYF. CDR3 in DNA: TGCGCCAGCGTTAGGAGCCCTCAAGAGACCCAGTACTTC.

The chain couples TRBV28 to TRBJ2-1; no reliable D call. Trimming pared 4 bases from V and 10 bases from J, leaving 11 bases between. The CDR3 covers 12 residues. From germline, CDR1 is MDHEN and CDR2 SYDVKM. The CDR3: CASSSLLEEQFF. The CDR3 nucleotides read TGTGCCAGCAGTTCCCTCCTTGAGGAGCAGTTCTTC.

This clonotype has only a few counts. This rearrangement joins TRBV7-2 to TRBJ2-5, with TRBD1 matching over 7 bases. CDR3 size: 16 residues. Per germline, CDR1 SGHTA and CDR2 FQGNSA. V lost 4 bases and J lost 6; bases outside the gene matches: 14. The CDR3 is CASSSPSRQGGQTQYF. The CDR3 region has the DNA TGTGCCAGCAGCTCACCTTCCAGACAGGGTGGACAGACCCAGTACTTC.

V usage is TRBV6-1 and J usage is TRBJ1-1; D may be TRBD1 (5 bases). V was clipped by 0 bases and J by 4 bases, with 12 bases between them. Germline lookup yields CDR1 MNHNS and CDR2 SASEGT. This CDR3 region has 15 residues. The chain's CDR3 is CASSEARGIGTEAFF. CDR3 bases: TGTGCCAGCAGTGAAGCGAGGGGAATTGGCACTGAAGCTTTCTTT.

This clonotype was observed a handful of times. The rearrangement uses TRBV7-9 and TRBJ1-6; 7 bases line up with TRBD1. J was trimmed by 10 bases and V by 0 bases; bases with no gene match: 6. The CDR3 has 15 residues. Germline CDR1 is SEHNR and CDR2 is FQNEAQ (reference sequence). CDR3 residues: CASSLAWDRGSPLHF. CDR3 nucleotide sequence: TGTGCCAGCAGCTTAGCATGGGACAGAGGGTCACCCCTCCACTTT.

This clonotype was counted many times. The chain has TRBV18 and TRBJ2-3; D unresolved. The germline V and J ends were trimmed by 2 bases and 2 bases, with 11 bases remaining between them. The CDR3 is 15 residues long. Germline CDR1 and CDR2: KGHSH and LQKENI. CDR3: CASSPESVTTDTQYF. The DNA of the CDR3 is TGTGCCAGCTCACCAGAATCGGTAACCACAGATACGCAGTATTTT.

At least ten counts were recorded for this clonotype. This chain joins TRBV7-9 and TRBJ1-2, with 7 positions matching TRBD1. V was clipped by 2 bases and J by 5 bases; unmatched bases: 14. Germline CDR1 and CDR2: SEHNR and FQNEAQ (reference sequence). This CDR3 has 17 amino acids. The CDR3 region is CASSLLPGQVTWYGYTF. The CDR3 coding sequence is TGTGCCAGCAGCTTACTTCCCGGACAGGTGACTTGGTATGGCTACACCTTC.

This clonotype was observed many times. V and J are TRBV6-6 and TRBJ1-2; D perhaps matches TRBD1 (6 bases). The CDR3 consists of 15 residues. The germline V and J ends were trimmed by 4 bases and 2 bases, with 14 bases remaining between them. CDR1 and CDR2 from the germline V gene are MNHNY and SVGAGI (reference sequence). The CDR3 DNA follows: TGTGCCAGCAGTTCCCTTGCGGGGGCGAACTATGGCTACACCTTC. Translation: CASSSLAGANYGYTF.

This clonotype turned up a few times. The chain joins TRBV18 to TRBJ2-7; 8 nucleotides agree with TRBD1. The CDR3 extends over 14 amino acids. The germline V gene encodes CDR1 KGHSH and CDR2 LQKENI. V was pared by 5 bases and J by 5 bases, with 8 bases of the junction left unmatched. CDR3 in amino acids: CASSSLGGQDEQYF. The DNA for the CDR3 is TGTGCCAGCTCATCTTTGGGGGGACAGGACGAGCAGTACTTC.

About this clonotype: This sequence may be a read error, since a much larger clone differs from it by one base. The chain carries TRBV29-1 and TRBJ1-6, with D possibly TRBD1 on 6 matching bases. Per the germline V gene, CDR1 is SQVTM and CDR2 is ANQGSEA. The CDR3 has 14 residues. Trimming took off 6 bases at V and 9 bases at J, with 18 bases between the two ends. CDR3 DNA: TGCAGCGTCGGAGCCGGGACATCAAGTTCACCCCTCCACTTT. Protein product: CSVGAGTSSSPLHF.

V and J are TRBV25-1 and TRBJ1-5; no reliable D call. Germline V gene sequence: CDR1 MGHDK, CDR2 SYGVNS. Trimming took 3 bases from V and 3 from J, leaving 6 bases between them. This CDR3 has 13 residues. The CDR3 DNA is TGTGCCAGCAGTGACGGATACAATCAGCCCCAGCATTTT. It specifies CASSDGYNQPQHF.

CDR3 residues: CASSRANDAGSGANVLTF. The CDR3 coding sequence is TGTGCCAGCAGCCGAGCCAACGATGCGGGATCTGGGGCCAACGTCCTGACTTTC. J is TRBJ2-6 and V is TRBV4-2; possibly TRBD2 for D (6 bases). The CDR3 runs to 18 residues. Germline CDR1 LGHNA, CDR2 YNFKEQ. Trimming took off 4 bases at V and 1 base at J, with 17 bases between the two ends.

This rearrangement joins TRBV28 to TRBJ1-2; the match to TRBD1 covers 10 bases. V lost 5 bases, J lost 6 bases, and 9 bases stayed unmatched. In germline, CDR1 is MDHEN, CDR2 SYDVKM. CDR3 size: 15 residues. The CDR3 sequence is CASSLSRGQGHGYTF. CDR3 sequence (DNA): TGTGCCAGCAGTCTATCGCGGGGACAGGGGCATGGCTACACCTTC.

This clonotype came up many times. This rearrangement joins TRBV5-1 to TRBJ2-3, with D unresolved. The CDR3 totals 13 residues. Trimming took off 1 base at V and 4 bases at J, with 7 bases between the two ends. Germline V gives CDR1 SGHRS, CDR2 YFSETQ. CDR3 nucleotides: TGCGCCAGCAGCTTGTTGGACGCAGATACGCAGTATTTT. Protein: CASSLLDADTQYF.

This clonotype showed up just a few times. DNA of the CDR3: TGTGCCAGCAGCATAACTACAGGGGGAAGAACCAACCAAGAGACCCAGTACTTC. Its protein product is CASSITTGGRTNQETQYF. V usage is TRBV21-1 and J usage is TRBJ2-5; the table assigns TRBD1, which was not confirmed against the DNA. TRBV21-1 is a documented pseudogene. This CDR3 contains 18 residues.

The chain is built from TRBV5-6 and TRBJ1-2; D gene uncertain. The CDR3 sequence is 11 residues long. Trimming pared 4 bases from V and 11 bases from J, leaving 12 bases between. The germline V gene has CDR1 SGHDT and CDR2 YYEEEE. The CDR3 loop reads CASSASSRYTF. Here the CDR3 DNA reads TGTGCCAGCAGCGCCTCTAGTAGGTACACCTTC.

The rearrangement links TRBV10-3 to TRBJ2-7; D possibly matches TRBD1 or TRBD2 (5 bases each). Looked up from germline, CDR1 is ENHRY and CDR2 is SYGVKD. The CDR3 spans 12 residues. V was pared by 7 bases and J by 0 bases, with 7 bases between. DNA of the CDR3: TGTGCCATCACCGGGACCTCCTACGAGCAGTACTTC. Its protein product is CAITGTSYEQYF.

This clonotype was picked up many times. The chain has TRBV5-1 and TRBJ1-2; TRBD1 agrees at 11 bases. Germline V lookup: CDR1 SGHRS, CDR2 YFSETQ. CDR3 length: 15 residues. J was trimmed by 5 bases and V by 4 bases; bases with no gene match: 7. CDR3 coding DNA: TGCGCCAGCAGCCCAGGACAGGGGGCGGATTATGGCTACACCTTC. Its protein is CASSPGQGADYGYTF.